The present entry profiles one T cell receptor beta chain with its context. This specimen belongs to a study of blood T cell repertoires in COVID-19. Only in-frame clones appear in the TCRdb table, and some are missing; sequencing was by immunoSEQ multiplex PCR. The top ten clones hold roughly 4% of a sample with 250,000 to 350,000 clones, 80% to 90% of them seen once. The V gene lost 1 base and the J gene lost 1 base, with 8 bases spanning the gap. CDR1 is SGHVS, CDR2 FNYEAQ, per germline. The CDR3 extends over 15 amino acids. The chain links TRBV7-6 to TRBJ1-5; a possible D gene is TRBD1 (6 bases). This sequence was found in a woman between 25 and 40 years old who had recovered from COVID-19. The sample was PBMCs or T cells enriched from blood (not recorded which). CDR3 amino acids: CASSLVGGSNQPQHF. In DNA form, the CDR3 reads TGTGCCAGCAGCTTAGTTGGGGGCAGCAATCAGCCCCAGCATTTT. Full variable domain (remainder filled in from reference TRBV7-6 and TRBJ1-5): GAGVSQSPRYKVTKRGQDVALRCDPISGHVSLYWYRQALGQGPEFLTYFNYEAQQDKSGLPNDRFSAERPEGSISTLTIQRTEQRDSAMYRCASSLVGGSNQPQHFGDGTRLSIL.